This T cell receptor (beta chain) was captured by sequencing in a study of shared clonotypes between healthy human individuals. Across the whole study: Ranging from 18 to 49 in age, donors were two women and a few men. The study's findings and limits: A few donors had approximately 4.6% of their naive CD4 clonotypes in common.

In regard to this clone: As yet, its antigen is unknown.

Donors were healthy HIV-negative adults without recent acute infections or vaccinations. Clones were sequenced by immunoSEQ multiplex PCR, and TCRdb holds only the in-frame ones, with some missing. The sample has approximately 1.5 million clones, 95% to 99% seen once. The length of the CDR3 is 13 residues. From germline, CDR1 is KGHSH and CDR2 LQKENI. The V end lost 3 bases, the J end lost 5 bases, and 10 bases lay between the germline ends. This sequence was found in a young man in good health. Sequenced input: naive CD4+ T cells sorted from blood. Specified subset: CD45RA+ positively selected. The chain uses TRBV18 and TRBJ2-5, with D possibly TRBD2 on 5 matching bases. The CDR3 coding sequence is TGTGCCAGCTCACCTCTAGCCAAGGAGACCCAGTACTTC. It yields the protein CASSPLAKETQYF. Variable domain in full (rest from reference TRBV18 and TRBJ2-5): NAGVMQNPRHLVRRRGQEARLRCSPMKGHSHVYWYRQLPEEGLKFMVYLQKENIIDESGMPKERFSAEFPKEGPSILRIQQVVRGDSAAYFCASSPLAKETQYFGPGTRLLVL.